This T cell receptor beta chain was sequenced in a study of blood T cell repertoires in COVID-19. Study overall: The United States, Italy and Spain supplied acute and convalescent COVID-19 samples. The analysed material was cDNA or gDNA that came from T cells, B-cell-depleted T cells, or PBMCs.

Trimming removed 0 bases from V and 0 bases from J, with 6 bases in between. Germline V gene data show CDR1 as PRHDT and CDR2 as FYEKMQ (reference sequence). CDR3 length: 15 amino acids. Enrolment of Seattle patients took place during active infection, and they were followed longitudinally. Using immunoSEQ multiplex PCR, the repertoire was profiled, and TCRdb retains in-frame clones only, with some absent. The table has roughly 190,000 clones, roughly 94% seen once. The receptor was isolated from a man aged 25-45 years with COVID-19, enrolled during active disease. The sequencing sample was made of peripheral blood. The gene calls are TRBV13 and TRBJ1-5; D is unclear. The CDR3 coding sequence is TGTGCCAGCAGCTTAGGGGGCTATAGCAATCAGCCCCAGCATTTT. Its translation is CASSLGGYSNQPQHF.